One sample yielded the 29 T cell receptor beta chains listed below, sequenced in a study of blood T cell repertoires in COVID-19. TCRdb's table, derived via immunoSEQ multiplex PCR, lists solely in-frame clones and lacks some. The sample consists of more than 300,000 clones, over 75% of them appearing once. The sequencing sample was made of PBMCs or T cells enriched from blood (not recorded which). These TCRs come from a man aged 40-49 years in a cohort exposed to, infected with or recovered from COVID-19 (not recorded which).

The chain employs TRBV29-1 and TRBJ2-7; no firm D call. The CDR3 sequence is 11 residues long. The V end lost 4 bases, the J end lost 3 bases, and 7 bases lay between the germline ends. Germline CDR1 SQVTM, CDR2 ANQGSEA. The CDR3 protein is CSVVTSYEQYF. The CDR3 DNA is TGCAGCGTTGTAACAAGCTACGAGCAGTACTTC.

This clone was observed once. This rearrangement joins TRBV6-4 to TRBJ1-6; tentatively, D is TRBD1 (6 bases). Germline-derived CDR1 and CDR2 are MRHNA and SNTAGT. V shed 6 bases and J shed 6 bases, with 12 bases lying between them. CDR3 length: 14 amino acids. As DNA, the CDR3 is TGTGCCAGCAGGGGCCACAGGGTTAATTCACCCCTCCACTTT. It is translated as CASRGHRVNSPLHF.

Comment on this clone: The same CDR3 also results from other DNA sequences found in this sample. The chain couples TRBV30 to TRBJ1-1, with 7 bases fitting TRBD1. The CDR3 extends over 13 amino acids. J lost 3 bases, V lost 0 bases, and 1 base had no gene match. Germline CDR1 and CDR2: GTSNPN and SVGIG (reference sequence). CDR3 in amino acids: CAWSVQGDTEAFF. The CDR3 nucleotides are TGTGCCTGGAGTGTTCAGGGGGACACTGAAGCTTTCTTT.

The V call is TRBV5-4, the J call TRBJ2-1; 8 nucleotides align to TRBD2. The length of the CDR3 is 15 residues. Unmatched junction bases numbered 5, after V lost 6 bases and J lost 0 bases. CDR1 is SGHNT, CDR2 YYREEE, per germline (reference sequence). CDR3 sequence reads: CASTPTSGSYNEQFF. The CDR3 nucleotides read TGTGCCAGCACCCCAACTAGCGGCTCCTACAATGAGCAGTTCTTC.

The chain employs TRBV15 and TRBJ2-2; perhaps TRBD1 as D (6 bases). CDR3 size: 16 residues. V was cut by 0 bases and J by 3 bases, with 11 bases left in between. Germline V lookup: CDR1 LNHNV, CDR2 YYDKDF (reference sequence). The CDR3 region has the DNA TGTGCCACCAGCAGAGAAGTAGGGGGTCACACCGGGGAGCTGTTTTTT. Protein: CATSREVGGHTGELFF.

The chain combines TRBV6-1 with TRBJ2-3, with TRBD2 identical over 7 bases. The germline gives CDR1 MNHNS, CDR2 SASEGT. CDR3 length: 15 amino acids. With 1 base clipped from V and 6 bases from J, the junction kept 7 bases outside the gene matches. CDR3 DNA: TGTGCCAGCAGTGAAGGAGGAGCGGGAATGGATACGCAGTATTTT. It encodes CASSEGGAGMDTQYF.

V and J are TRBV5-1 and TRBJ2-1; the match to TRBD2 covers 14 bases. Germline CDR1 and CDR2: SGHRS and YFSETQ. J lost 9 bases, V lost 6 bases, and 8 bases had no gene match. This CDR3 is 15 amino acids long. The CDR3 bases are TGCGCCAGCACCCCCGGGACTAGCGGGAGCGGTGAGCAGTTCTTC. Amino acid sequence: CASTPGTSGSGEQFF.

This clone was observed once. In DNA form, the CDR3 reads TGTGCCAGCAGTTTTACAGGGGACTTTGATGAGCAGTTCTTC. Translating gives CASSFTGDFDEQFF. The chain recombines TRBV28 with TRBJ2-1; maybe TRBD1 (7 bases). With 3 bases removed from V and 8 bases from J, the gap between germline ends came to 14 bases. The CDR3 loop spans 14 amino acids. The V gene's germline CDR1 is MDHEN and CDR2 SYDVKM.

The rearrangement links TRBV6-5 to TRBJ1-4, with 7 nucleotides matching TRBD1. The germline CDR1 and CDR2 sequences are MNHEY and SVGAGI. V gave up 6 bases and J gave up 2 bases; unmatched junction bases: 6. The CDR3 is 15 amino acids. This CDR3 reads CASSPQGGTNEKLFF. The CDR3 region has the DNA TGTGCCAGCAGCCCCCAGGGGGGCACTAATGAAAAACTGTTTTTT.

The chain links TRBV27 to TRBJ1-2; 8 bases fit TRBD1. CDR3 length: 16 amino acids. CDR1 is MNHEY, CDR2 SMNVEV, per germline (reference sequence). Trimming took 6 bases from V and 2 from J; bases not matched to a gene: 11. DNA of the CDR3: TGTGCCAGCAGCTTAAGGGGCCAGGGGGCGAACTATGGCTACACCTTC. Amino acids: CASSLRGQGANYGYTF.

In DNA form, the CDR3 reads TGCGCCAGCAGGGCTTACAATGAGCAGTTCTTC. Translated: CASRAYNEQFF. The chain has TRBV5-1 and TRBJ2-1; D call uncertain. The CDR3 is 11 amino acids. Trimming removed 5 bases at V and 4 bases at J, with 4 bases between. Germline V gene lookup returns CDR1 SGHRS and CDR2 YFSETQ. The full variable domain, completed using reference TRBV5-1 and TRBJ2-1, is KAGVTQTPRYLIKTRGQQVTLSCSPISGHRSVSWYQQTPGQGLQFLFEYFSETQRNKGNFPGRFSGRQFSNSRSEMNVSTLELGDSALYLCASRAYNEQFFGPGTRLTVL.

The rearrangement joins TRBV7-8 to TRBJ2-3, with 13 bases identical to TRBD2. The CDR3 sequence is 15 residues long. Germline V gives CDR1 SGHVS, CDR2 FQNEAQ. J lost 2 bases, V lost 9 bases, and 5 bases had no gene match. For the CDR3, the DNA is TGTGCCAGTAAGACTAGCGGGAGGCCCACAGATACGCAGTATTTT. It translates to CASKTSGRPTDTQYF.

The chain employs TRBV27 and TRBJ1-5; the D gene is possibly TRBD1 (6 bases). Germline CDR1 MNHEY, CDR2 SMNVEV (reference sequence). The CDR3 is 13 residues long. The V end lost 5 bases, the J end lost 7 bases, and 12 bases lay between the germline ends. CDR3 loop: CASSLGGRQPQHF. The CDR3 DNA reads TGTGCCAGCAGTCTAGGGGGAAGGCAGCCCCAGCATTTT.

The rearrangement uses TRBV5-4 and TRBJ2-1; no definite D call. CDR1 is SGHNT, CDR2 YYREEE, per germline (reference sequence). Trimming shortened V by 0 bases and J by 0 bases, and 13 bases separated the two germline ends. This CDR3 region has 17 residues. CDR3 loop: CASSLASVRSSYNEQFF. CDR3 DNA sequence: TGTGCCAGCAGCTTGGCCTCGGTGCGGTCCTCCTACAATGAGCAGTTCTTC.

The rearrangement links TRBV7-6 to TRBJ2-1, with 8 bases matching TRBD1. Germline V gene data show CDR1 as SGHVS and CDR2 as FNYEAQ. J lost 4 bases, V lost 1 base, and 9 bases had no gene match. CDR3 length equals 17 residues. The CDR3, as DNA: TGTGCCAGCAGCTTAGATCTTCGAGGACAGGGTTACAATGAGCAGTTCTTC. Amino acid sequence: CASSLDLRGQGYNEQFF.

The V and J genes are TRBV7-3 and TRBJ2-2; 8 bases agree with TRBD1. Unmatched junction bases numbered 7, after V lost 5 bases and J lost 8 bases. The CDR3 is 14 amino acids. Germline V lookup: CDR1 SGHTA, CDR2 FQGTGA. The CDR3 is CASSVGQGEGELFF. The CDR3 DNA reads as TGTGCCAGCAGCGTCGGACAGGGAGAGGGGGAGCTGTTTTTT.

The rearrangement joins TRBV7-9 to TRBJ2-1, with a tentative D call TRBD1 (5 bases). This CDR3 has 15 amino acids. Deletions cut 3 bases from V and 5 bases from J, with 14 bases between. Per germline, CDR1 SEHNR and CDR2 FQNEAQ (reference sequence). CDR3 in DNA: TGTGCCAGCAGCTTTTACCAGGGTATCAACAATGAGCAGTTCTTC. Its translation: CASSFYQGINNEQFF.

The chain couples TRBV20-1 to TRBJ2-7; a weak D match, TRBD1 (6 bases). Trimming pared 3 bases from V and 2 bases from J, leaving 14 bases between. The CDR3 totals 14 residues. Germline V lookup: CDR1 DFQATT, CDR2 SNEGSKA (reference sequence). The DNA for the CDR3 is TGCAGTGCTAGTCGGTCAGGGGCTACCTACGAGCAGTACTTC. This translates into CSASRSGATYEQYF.

The rearrangement joins TRBV7-2 to TRBJ2-3, with 13 positions matching TRBD2. The CDR3 has 16 residues. Trimming at V came to 5 bases and at J to 3 bases, leaving 5 bases not matched to a gene. Germline V CDR1 and CDR2: SGHTA, FQGNSA. CDR3 residues: CASSPRTSGRTDTQYF. The CDR3 bases are TGTGCCAGCAGCCCCCGGACTAGCGGGAGAACAGATACGCAGTATTTT.

The gene calls are TRBV3-1 (or the pseudogene TRBV3-2) and TRBJ2-7, with TRBD2 matching over 12 bases. V lost 0 bases and J lost 9; bases outside the gene matches: 6. Germline V gene data show CDR1 as LGHDT and CDR2 as YNNKEL (reference sequence). There are 15 residues in the CDR3. The CDR3 bases are TGTGCCAGCAGCCAAGATCTAGCGGGAGGGCCCCGGCAGTACTTC. It translates to CASSQDLAGGPRQYF.

The J gene is TRBJ2-3, the V gene TRBV7-9; 8 bases fit TRBD2. Germline V gene data show CDR1 as SEHNR and CDR2 as FQNEAQ (reference sequence). The CDR3 spans 14 residues. J was trimmed by 2 bases and V by 4 bases; bases with no gene match: 2. The CDR3 DNA sequence: TGTGCCAGCAGCTCGGGGGGGCACACAGATACGCAGTATTTT. Residues: CASSSGGHTDTQYF.

The chain couples TRBV18 to TRBJ2-7; 14 nucleotides agree with TRBD2. The germline V gene has CDR1 KGHSH and CDR2 LQKENI. The CDR3 is 15 amino acids. Germline trimming cut 0 bases from V and 6 bases from J; bases unmatched to any gene: 1. For the CDR3, the DNA is TGTGCCAGCTCACCACCGGGACTAGCGGGAGCCGAGCAGTACTTC. It specifies CASSPPGLAGAEQYF.

The genes are TRBV7-9 and TRBJ1-4, with D unresolved. The germline V and J ends were trimmed by 3 bases and 0 bases, with 5 bases remaining between them. CDR3 length equals 14 residues. Germline CDR1 and CDR2: SEHNR and FQNEAQ (reference sequence). CDR3 residues: CASSFSATNEKLFF. The CDR3, as DNA: TGTGCCAGCAGCTTCAGTGCAACTAATGAAAAACTGTTTTTT.

This clone came up once. The chain links TRBV28 to TRBJ2-7; TRBD2 agrees at 13 bases. The CDR3 runs 16 residues. The V gene's germline CDR1 is MDHEN and CDR2 SYDVKM. Germline trimming cut 4 bases from V and 2 bases from J; bases unmatched to any gene: 5. This chain's CDR3 is CASSYSGLAGTYEQYF. CDR3 sequence (DNA): TGTGCCAGCAGTTACTCGGGACTAGCGGGAACCTACGAGCAGTACTTC.

The V gene is TRBV27, the J gene TRBJ2-3; the D is unclear. Trimming removed 2 bases from V and 1 base from J, with 10 bases in between. Per the germline V gene, CDR1 is MNHEY and CDR2 is SMNVEV (reference sequence). This CDR3 contains 15 residues. The CDR3 sequence is CASSLRVTRTDTQYF. The CDR3 nucleotides read TGTGCCAGCAGTTTAAGAGTCACGCGCACAGATACGCAGTATTTT.

The rearrangement links TRBV20-1 to TRBJ2-7, with TRBD2 identical over 7 bases. The CDR3 has 12 amino acids. Germline CDR1 is DFQATT and CDR2 is SNEGSKA (reference sequence). V trimming: 3 bases; J trimming: 3 bases; junction bases outside the gene matches: 2. CDR3 DNA sequence: TGCAGTGCTAGTTCGGGGGGCTACGAGCAGTACTTC. Translating it yields CSASSGGYEQYF.

V is TRBV6-5 and J is TRBJ1-6; 8 bases are shared with TRBD1. Germline V gives CDR1 MNHEY, CDR2 SVGAGI. The junction had 8 bases not matched to a gene; V was cut back by 6 bases and J by 7 bases. The CDR3 has 15 residues. CDR3 sequence: CASRIDDRGNSPLHF. DNA of the CDR3: TGTGCCAGCAGGATAGACGACAGGGGCAATTCACCCCTCCACTTT.

The rearrangement joins TRBV2 to TRBJ1-4; D gene unclear. The V end lost 7 bases, the J end lost 6 bases, and 12 bases lay between the germline ends. This CDR3 has 13 residues. Germline-derived CDR1 and CDR2 are SNHLY and FYNNEI. The CDR3 sequence: CASNGDGYEKLFF. In nucleotides, the CDR3 is TGTGCCAGCAACGGGGATGGGTATGAAAAACTGTTTTTT.

This chain connects TRBV27 to TRBJ2-3; D call uncertain. Germline assignment: CDR1 MNHEY and CDR2 SMNVEV (reference sequence). CDR3 length: 16 amino acids. V lost 0 bases and J lost 5, with 15 bases in between. The CDR3 coding sequence is TGTGCCAGCAGTTTATCGCACCCCCATCAGGTAGATACGCAGTATTTT. Protein: CASSLSHPHQVDTQYF.